This T cell receptor (beta chain) emerged from a study of T cells in Graves' hyperthyroidism and ophthalmopathy. Notes on the study in general: The blood repertoire included most of the expanded thyroid clonotypes above 0.001.

The TCR beta CDR3 regions underwent amplification using RNA transcripts as the source. The HTBI set primed first-round TCR CDR3 RT-PCR. TCRdb redid the calling of the multiplex PCR reads with MiXCR, one entry per CDR3 protein. The sample lists 700,000 or so distinct CDR3 sequences, approximately 16% occurring once. This clonotype was found many times. Its cognate antigen is unknown. The CDR3 is 13 amino acids. With 5 bases clipped from V and 6 bases from J, the junction kept 3 bases outside the gene matches. This TCR was sampled from a man aged 18 to 30 with Graves' hyperthyroidism. Sequenced sample: blood. The V gene is TRBV12-3 or TRBV12-4, the J gene TRBJ2-7; 11 bases fit TRBD2. DNA for the CDR3: TGTGCCAGCAGTCGGGGACTAGCGGCCGAGCAGTACTTC. Translating gives CASSRGLAAEQYF.